This T cell receptor (beta chain) was captured by sequencing in a study of blood T cell repertoires in COVID-19. Turning to the study itself: Whether acute or convalescent, the COVID-19 samples came from the United States, Italy and Spain.

Sequencing was performed with immunoSEQ multiplex PCR; in TCRdb, only in-frame clones are kept and a portion is missing. In the table there are 100,000 to 150,000 clones, roughly 86% of which are singletons. Germline V gives CDR1 SGHKS, CDR2 YYEKEE (reference sequence). After removal of 4 bases from V and 2 bases from J, the junction contained 12 bases not matched to a gene. The CDR3 consists of 16 residues. The sequenced material came from peripheral blood. The V and J genes are TRBV5-5 and TRBJ2-7, with TRBD2 matching 7 bases. The TCR comes from a human donor in a cohort sampled during active COVID-19. The CDR3: CASSRPTSVLTYEQYF. The CDR3 DNA sequence: TGTGCCAGCAGCCGGCCAACTAGCGTATTAACCTACGAGCAGTACTTC.